The sequence of this T cell receptor beta chain was determined in a study of CD8 T cells in Susac syndrome. It was with random hexamers that about 0.45 to 1 ug RNA was reverse transcribed. The CDR3 of TCR beta was amplified by immunoSEQ multiplex PCR across 54 Vbeta and 13 Jbeta. Via MiXCR, TCRdb re-called the immunoSEQ multiplex PCR reads, giving one row per CDR3 protein. The sample carries around 300,000 distinct CDR3 sequences, roughly 90% recorded once. CDR1 is SGDLS, CDR2 YYNGEE, per germline. This CDR3 is built from 14 residues. With 3 bases removed from V and 1 base from J, the gap between germline ends came to 10 bases. The authors sequenced TCR beta from blood CD8+ and CD4+ T cells. FACS was used to enrich TEMRA cells, whereas the CD8+ and CD4+ T cells were obtained by negative isolation.

The TCR was taken from a human donor with multiple sclerosis. Specimen: CD8+ T cells from PBMCs. The V gene is TRBV9, the J gene TRBJ2-5, with D unresolved. This CDR3 is CASSGPGPQETQYF. Written as DNA, the CDR3 is TGTGCCAGCAGCGGGCCGGGCCCCCAAGAGACCCAGTACTTC.